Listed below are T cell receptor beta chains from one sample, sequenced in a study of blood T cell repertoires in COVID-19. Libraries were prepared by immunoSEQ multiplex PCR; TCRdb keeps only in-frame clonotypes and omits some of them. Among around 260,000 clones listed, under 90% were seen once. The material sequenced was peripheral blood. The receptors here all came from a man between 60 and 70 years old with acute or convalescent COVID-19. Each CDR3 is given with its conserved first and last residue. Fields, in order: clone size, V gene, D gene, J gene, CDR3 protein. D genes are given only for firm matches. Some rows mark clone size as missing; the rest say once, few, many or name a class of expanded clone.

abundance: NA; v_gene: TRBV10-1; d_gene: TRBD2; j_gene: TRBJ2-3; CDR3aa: CASKRGAADTQYF
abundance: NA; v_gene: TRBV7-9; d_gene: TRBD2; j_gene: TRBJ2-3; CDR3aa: CASSASGRRADTQYF
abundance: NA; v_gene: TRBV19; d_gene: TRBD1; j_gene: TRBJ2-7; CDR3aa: CASSIRDRRYEQYF
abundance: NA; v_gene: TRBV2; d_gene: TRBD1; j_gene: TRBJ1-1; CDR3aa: CASSREQGGAEAFF
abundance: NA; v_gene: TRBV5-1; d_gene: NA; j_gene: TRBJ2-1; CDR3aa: CASSLDRSSYNEQFF
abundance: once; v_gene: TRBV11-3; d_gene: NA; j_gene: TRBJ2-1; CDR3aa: CASSQKRGSWANEQFF
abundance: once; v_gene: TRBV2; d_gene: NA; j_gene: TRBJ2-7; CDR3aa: CASSDFAGASYEQYF
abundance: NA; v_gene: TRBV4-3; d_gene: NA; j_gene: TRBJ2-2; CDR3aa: CASSRGGMNTGELFF
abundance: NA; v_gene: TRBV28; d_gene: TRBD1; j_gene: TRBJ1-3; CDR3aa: CASSPPPGQGFENTIYF
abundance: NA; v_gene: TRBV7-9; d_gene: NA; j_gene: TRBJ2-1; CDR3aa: CASSLGWGGHNEQFF
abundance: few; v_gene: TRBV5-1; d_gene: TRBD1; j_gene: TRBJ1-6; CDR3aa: CASSLSGQGRSPLHF
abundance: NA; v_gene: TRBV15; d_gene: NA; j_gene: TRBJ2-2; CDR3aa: CATSRDRGTGELFF
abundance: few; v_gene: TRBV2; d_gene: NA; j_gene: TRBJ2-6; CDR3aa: CASSVDRLSGANVLTF
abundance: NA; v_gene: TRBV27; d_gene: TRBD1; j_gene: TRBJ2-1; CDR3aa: CASSPDRGPINEQFF
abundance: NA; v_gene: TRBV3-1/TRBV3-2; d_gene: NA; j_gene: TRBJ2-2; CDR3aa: CASSQEGVGELFF
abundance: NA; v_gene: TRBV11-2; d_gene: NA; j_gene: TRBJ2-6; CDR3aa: CASSLEGSGVAGANVLTF
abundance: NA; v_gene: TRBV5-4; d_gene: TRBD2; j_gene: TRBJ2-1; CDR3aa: CASTPSGGVYYNEQFF
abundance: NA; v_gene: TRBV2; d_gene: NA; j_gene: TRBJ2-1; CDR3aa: CASSESWASVQFF
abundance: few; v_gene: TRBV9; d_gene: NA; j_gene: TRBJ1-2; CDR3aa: CASSVEATNYGYTF
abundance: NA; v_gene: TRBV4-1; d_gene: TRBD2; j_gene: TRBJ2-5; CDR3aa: CASSRLAGAETQYF
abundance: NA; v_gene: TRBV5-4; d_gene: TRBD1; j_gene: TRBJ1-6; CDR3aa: CASSLRQGPNSPLHF
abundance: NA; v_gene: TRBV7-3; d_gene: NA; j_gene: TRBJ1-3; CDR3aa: CASSPGGPTIYF
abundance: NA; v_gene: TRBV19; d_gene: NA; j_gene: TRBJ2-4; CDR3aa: CASSIEGRVSFQYF
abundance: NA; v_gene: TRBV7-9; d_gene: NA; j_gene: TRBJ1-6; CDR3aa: CASSLQNNSPLHF
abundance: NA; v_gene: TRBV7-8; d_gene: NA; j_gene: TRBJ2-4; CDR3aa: CASSSSLEANIQYF
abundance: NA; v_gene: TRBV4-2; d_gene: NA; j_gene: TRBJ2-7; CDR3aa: CASSPLKKGLGYEQYF
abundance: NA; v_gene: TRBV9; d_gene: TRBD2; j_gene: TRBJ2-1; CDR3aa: CASSDLAGVYNEQFF
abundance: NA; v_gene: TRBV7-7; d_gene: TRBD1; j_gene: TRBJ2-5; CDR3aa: CASSFGTGSGETQYF
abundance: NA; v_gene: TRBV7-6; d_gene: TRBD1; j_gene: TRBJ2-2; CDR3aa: CASSLARAGTGSRRELFF
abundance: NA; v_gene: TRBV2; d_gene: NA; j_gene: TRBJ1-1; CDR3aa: CASSPGRERDTEAFF
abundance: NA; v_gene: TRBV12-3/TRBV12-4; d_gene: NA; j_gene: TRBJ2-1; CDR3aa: CASRSSLNEQFF
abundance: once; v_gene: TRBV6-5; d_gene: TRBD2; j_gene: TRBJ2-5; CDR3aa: CATRLAGRGTQYF
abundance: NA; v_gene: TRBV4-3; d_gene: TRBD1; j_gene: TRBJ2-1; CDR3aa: CASSQDVTGGVYNEQFF
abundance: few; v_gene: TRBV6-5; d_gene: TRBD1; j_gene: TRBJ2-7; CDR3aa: CASLKGTDVGEQYF
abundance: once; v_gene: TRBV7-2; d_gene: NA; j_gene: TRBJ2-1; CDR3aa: CASSLVVGSRREYNEQFF
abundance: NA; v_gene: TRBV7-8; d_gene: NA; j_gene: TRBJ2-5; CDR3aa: CASSRAQSMTFGETQYF
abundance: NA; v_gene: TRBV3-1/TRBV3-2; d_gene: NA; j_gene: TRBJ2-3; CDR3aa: CASSQGRTDTQYF
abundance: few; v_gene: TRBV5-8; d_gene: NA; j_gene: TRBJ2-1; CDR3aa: CASFRRVQFF
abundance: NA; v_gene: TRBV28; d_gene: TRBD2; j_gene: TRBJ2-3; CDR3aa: CASSLAGGRGDTQYF
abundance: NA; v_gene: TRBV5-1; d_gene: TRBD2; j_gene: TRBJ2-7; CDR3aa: CASSLVSGGAYEQYF
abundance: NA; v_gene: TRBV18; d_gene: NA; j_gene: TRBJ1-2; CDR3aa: CASSPLSQGDGYTF
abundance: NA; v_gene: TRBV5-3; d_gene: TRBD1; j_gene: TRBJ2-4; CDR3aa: CASVQDRAIF
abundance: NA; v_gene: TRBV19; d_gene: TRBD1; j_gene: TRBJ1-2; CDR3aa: CASSTSGTGGLLGYTF
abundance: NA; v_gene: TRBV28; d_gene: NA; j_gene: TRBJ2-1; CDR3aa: CASSGGEQFF
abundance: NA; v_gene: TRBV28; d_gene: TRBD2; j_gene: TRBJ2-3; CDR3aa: CASSLSGRNTDTQYF
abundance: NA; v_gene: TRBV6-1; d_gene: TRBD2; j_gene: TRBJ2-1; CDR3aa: CASSEIILAPANEQFF
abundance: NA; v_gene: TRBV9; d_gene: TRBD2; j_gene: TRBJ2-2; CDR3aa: CASSPQGGYPGELFF